Sequencing of this T cell receptor (beta chain) was carried out in a study of identical twins. Study observations and caveats: Memory repertoires showed no such pattern, whereas abundant cord blood beta clonotypes carried fewer insertions. There was an excess of low generation probability in the out-of-frame alpha sequences that twins shared.

Concerning this clonotype: The antigen remains unidentified.

The CDR3 has 12 amino acids. V lost 6 bases and J 5 bases, leaving 10 bases between the germline ends. Germline lookup yields CDR1 LGHNT and CDR2 FRNRAP. Each CDR3 protein gets one entry after TCRdb re-called the 5' RACE reads with MiXCR. The table includes around 680,000 distinct CDR3 sequences, 8.6% detected once. These data are also associated with another study on yellow fever vaccine responses in identical twins.

Specimen: PBMCs. The TCR was taken from a young woman in good health. The chain links TRBV12-5 to TRBJ2-5; D unclear. For the CDR3, the DNA is TGTGCTAGTGGCTCCGGGTGGGAGACCCAGTACTTC. It yields the protein CASGSGWETQYF. Supplemented by reference TRBV12-5 and TRBJ2-5, the full variable domain reads DARVTQTPRHKVTEMGQEVTMRCQPILGHNTVFWYRQTMMQGLELLAYFRNRAPLDDSGMPKDRFSAEMPDATLATLKIQPSEPRDSAVYFCASGSGWETQYFGPGTRLLVL.